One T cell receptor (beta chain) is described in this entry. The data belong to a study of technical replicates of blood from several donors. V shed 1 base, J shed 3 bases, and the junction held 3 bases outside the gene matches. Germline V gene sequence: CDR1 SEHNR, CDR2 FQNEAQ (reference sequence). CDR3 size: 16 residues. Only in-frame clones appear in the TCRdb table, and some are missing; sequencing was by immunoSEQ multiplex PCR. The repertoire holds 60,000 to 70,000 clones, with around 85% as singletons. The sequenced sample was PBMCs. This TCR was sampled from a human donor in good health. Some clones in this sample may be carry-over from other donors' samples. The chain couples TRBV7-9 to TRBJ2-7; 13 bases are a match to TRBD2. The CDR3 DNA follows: TGTGCCAGCAGCTTAGGGGGACTAGCGGGAAGCTACGAGCAGTACTTC. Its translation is CASSLGGLAGSYEQYF. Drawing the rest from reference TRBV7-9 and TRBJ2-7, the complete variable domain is DTGVSQNPRHKITKRGQNVTFRCDPISEHNRLYWYRQTLGQGPEFLTYFQNEAQLEKSRLLSDRFSAERPKGSFSTLEIQRTEQGDSAMYLCASSLGGLAGSYEQYFGPGTRLTVT.